This TCR beta chain derives from a study of lung T cells in sarcoidosis with Löfgren's syndrome. Findings of the study overall: The most expanded V genes in Löfgren's patients were reportedly TRAV12-1 and TRBV2.

Each CDR3 protein gets one entry after TCRdb re-called the reads with MiXCR. This table has roughly 4,000 distinct CDR3 sequences, approximately 20% appearing once. V lost 5 bases and J lost 0, with 12 bases in between. The CDR3 is made up of 15 amino acids. Germline CDR1 is SGHAT and CDR2 is FQNNGV. The sample holds many counts of this clonotype. Its antigen is as yet unknown. The specimen sequenced was CD4+ T cells from bronchoalveolar lavage. The TCR sequence derives from a human donor with sarcoidosis (Löfgren's syndrome or another form), or a control subject (not recorded which). This chain connects TRBV11-2 to TRBJ2-3; the D gene could be TRBD1 or TRBD2 (5 bases each). The CDR3 here is CASSKGTLSTDTQYF. In DNA form, the CDR3 reads TGTGCCAGCAGCAAAGGGACCCTTAGCACAGATACGCAGTATTTT.